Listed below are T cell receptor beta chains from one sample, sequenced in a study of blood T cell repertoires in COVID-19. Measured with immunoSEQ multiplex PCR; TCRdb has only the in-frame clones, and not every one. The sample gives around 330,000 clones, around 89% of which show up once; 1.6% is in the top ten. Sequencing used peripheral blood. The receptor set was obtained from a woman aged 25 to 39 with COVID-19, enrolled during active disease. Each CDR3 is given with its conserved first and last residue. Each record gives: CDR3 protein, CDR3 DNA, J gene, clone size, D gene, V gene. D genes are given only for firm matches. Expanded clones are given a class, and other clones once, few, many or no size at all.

CASSSQSAGSYEQYF,TGTGCCAGCAGTTCCCAGTCCGCTGGCTCCTACGAGCAGTACTTC,TRBJ2-7,.,.,TRBV6-6
CASSLAGPDSPLHF,TGTGCCAGCAGCTTGGCAGGGCCGGATTCACCCCTCCACTTT,TRBJ1-6,.,.,TRBV5-5
CASSFGITDTQYF,TGTGCCAGCAGCTTCGGGATCACAGATACGCAGTATTTT,TRBJ2-3,.,.,TRBV7-9
CASKSSVSGANVLTF,TGCGCCAGCAAGTCCAGCGTCTCTGGGGCCAACGTCCTGACTTTC,TRBJ2-6,.,.,TRBV4-1
CASSPTSTYNEQFF,TGTGCCAGCAGCCCAACCTCTACCTACAATGAGCAGTTCTTC,TRBJ2-1,.,.,TRBV7-3
CASSPDRGREKLFF,TGTGCCAGCAGCCCCGACAGGGGGCGGGAAAAACTGTTTTTT,TRBJ1-4,.,TRBD1,TRBV27
CASSPTRGGTTDTQYF,TGTGCCAGCAGCCCTACTCGCGGGGGGACCACAGATACGCAGTATTTT,TRBJ2-3,many,TRBD2,TRBV7-8
CAISRLAGGHNEQFF,TGTGCCATCAGTCGACTAGCGGGGGGACACAATGAGCAGTTCTTC,TRBJ2-1,.,TRBD2,TRBV10-3
CASSSRASEAFF,TGTGCCAGCAGCTCACGCGCGTCTGAAGCTTTCTTT,TRBJ1-1,.,.,TRBV11-2
CASSPGLLDTQYF,TGTGCCAGCAGCCCCGGACTATTAGATACGCAGTATTTT,TRBJ2-3,.,.,TRBV7-9
CASAQGIPNTGELFF,TGTGCCAGCGCACAGGGGATCCCAAACACCGGGGAGCTGTTTTTT,TRBJ2-2,.,TRBD1,TRBV19
CASSRDSSSSQYF,TGTGCCAGCAGTAGAGACTCATCGTCTTCGCAGTATTTT,TRBJ2-3,.,.,TRBV27
CASSGQGSPQPQHF,TGTGCCAGCAGCGGACAGGGGTCGCCTCAGCCCCAGCATTTT,TRBJ1-5,.,TRBD1,TRBV2
CASSFKSGVDTIYF,TGTGCCAGCAGCTTTAAGAGCGGTGTAGACACCATATATTTT,TRBJ1-3,.,.,TRBV5-6
CASSVGGRGPEKLFF,TGTGCCAGCAGCGTAGGTGGCAGGGGTCCAGAAAAACTGTTTTTT,TRBJ1-4,.,.,TRBV9
CASSSWTGDNSPLHF,TGTGCCAGCAGCTCATGGACAGGGGATAATTCACCCCTCCACTTT,TRBJ1-6,.,TRBD1,TRBV5-8
CASISGSTEAFF,TGTGCCAGCATTTCAGGTTCCACTGAAGCTTTCTTT,TRBJ1-1,few,.,TRBV28
CASSLGRTSGFDSTDTQYF,TGTGCCAGCAGCTTAGGGCGGACTAGCGGGTTCGATAGCACAGATACGCAGTATTTT,TRBJ2-3,.,TRBD2,TRBV13
CSASKLVEQFF,TGCAGTGCTAGCAAGCTAGTTGAGCAGTTCTTC,TRBJ2-1,.,.,TRBV20-1
CASSILRGRGRELFF,TGTGCCAGTAGTATACTAAGGGGAAGGGGGCGGGAGCTGTTTTTT,TRBJ2-2,.,TRBD1,TRBV19
CASSLRTSGGVSDTQYF,TGTGCCAGCAGTTTGAGGACTAGCGGGGGTGTATCAGATACGCAGTATTTT,TRBJ2-3,.,TRBD2,TRBV27
CASSIGQGTDTQYF,TGTGCCAGTAGTATAGGACAGGGGACAGATACGCAGTATTTT,TRBJ2-3,.,TRBD1,TRBV19
CASSFLAGGKETQYF,TGTGCCAGCAGCTTCCTAGCGGGGGGGAAGGAGACCCAGTACTTC,TRBJ2-5,.,TRBD2,TRBV11-2
CASSEGLAGGLGETQYF,TGTGCCAGCAGCGAGGGACTAGCGGGGGGGCTGGGCGAGACCCAGTACTTC,TRBJ2-5,.,TRBD2,TRBV5-4
CASSPGSGDQTDTQYF,TGCGCCAGCAGCCCTGGATCCGGAGACCAGACAGATACGCAGTATTTT,TRBJ2-3,.,.,TRBV5-1
CASSLAGGRNEQFF,TGTGCCAGCAGCTTAGCAGGGGGCCGGAATGAGCAGTTCTTC,TRBJ2-1,.,TRBD1,TRBV7-3
CASSFGGVQSYEQYF,TGTGCCAGCAGCTTTGGGGGGGTGCAATCCTACGAGCAGTACTTC,TRBJ2-7,.,TRBD2,TRBV11-2
CASSFAGGNGNTIYF,TGCGCCAGCAGCTTTGCAGGGGGGAATGGAAACACCATATATTTT,TRBJ1-3,.,TRBD1,TRBV5-1
CASSPPGQGVVFF,TGCGCCAGCAGCCCGCCGGGACAGGGGGTAGTTTTCTTT,TRBJ1-1,.,TRBD1,TRBV4-1
CASSLGSQVSGNTIYF,TGTGCCAGCAGCTTAGGATCACAGGTTTCTGGAAACACCATATATTTT,TRBJ1-3,.,.,TRBV7-8
CASSKVSGWGRDSQPQHF,TGTGCCAGCAGCAAAGTTTCGGGATGGGGCAGGGACAGTCAGCCCCAGCATTTT,TRBJ1-5,.,.,TRBV21-1
CASSIPQAGGINQPQHF,TGTGCCAGTAGTATCCCGCAAGCGGGGGGCATCAATCAGCCCCAGCATTTT,TRBJ1-5,once,.,TRBV19
CASNRGNTGELFF,TGTGCCAGCAATCGGGGGAACACCGGGGAGCTGTTTTTT,TRBJ2-2,.,.,TRBV12-3/TRBV12-4
CAGGTGAYQETQYF,TGTGCCGGAGGGACAGGGGCTTACCAAGAGACCCAGTACTTC,TRBJ2-5,few,TRBD1,TRBV7-8
CASSSLRTTGNTIYF,TGTGCCAGCAGCTCCCTCCGGACAACTGGAAACACCATATATTTT,TRBJ1-3,.,.,TRBV5-5
CASSRDRVAERTEAFF,TGTGCCAGCTCACGGGACAGGGTGGCGGAAAGGACTGAAGCTTTCTTT,TRBJ1-1,.,TRBD1,TRBV18
CASSKGVPRGYTF,TGTGCCAGCAGCAAAGGGGTTCCGAGGGGCTACACCTTC,TRBJ1-2,.,.,TRBV21-1
CASSVGDSFSNQPQHF,TGTGCCAGCAGCGTAGGGGACAGCTTTAGCAATCAGCCCCAGCATTTT,TRBJ1-5,.,TRBD1,TRBV9
CASSALAGGPDTGELFF,TGTGCCAGCAGTGCACTAGCGGGGGGGCCGGACACCGGGGAGCTGTTTTTT,TRBJ2-2,.,TRBD2,TRBV27
CASYTGIIAKNIQYF,TGTGCCAGCTATACAGGGATCATAGCCAAAAACATTCAGTACTTC,TRBJ2-4,.,.,TRBV21-1
CASSLYPGGNTEAFF,TGCGCCAGCAGCTTGTACCCAGGGGGTAACACTGAAGCTTTCTTT,TRBJ1-1,.,TRBD1,TRBV5-1
CASSSGGYSNQPQHF,TGTGCCAGCAGCTCAGGGGGATATAGCAATCAGCCCCAGCATTTT,TRBJ1-5,.,TRBD1,TRBV7-2
CASSLRGIDYGYTF,TGTGCCAGCAGCTTGCGGGGAATCGACTATGGCTACACCTTC,TRBJ1-2,once,.,TRBV5-8
CASSPRRVGGYTF,TGTGCCAGTAGCCCCCGCAGGGTGGGTGGCTACACCTTC,TRBJ1-2,.,.,TRBV19
CASSRTNRGLAGGTDTQYF,TGCGCCAGCAGCCGCACGAACAGAGGACTAGCGGGGGGCACAGATACGCAGTATTTT,TRBJ2-3,.,TRBD2,TRBV4-1
CASSPGTGEAFF,TGTGCCAGCAGCCCAGGGACAGGGGAGGCTTTCTTT,TRBJ1-1,.,TRBD1,TRBV7-3
CASSILGTGTSGANVLTF,TGTGCCAGTAGTATTCTAGGGACAGGTACCTCTGGGGCCAACGTCCTGACTTTC,TRBJ2-6,once,TRBD1,TRBV19
CASSLGGIGYGYTF,TGTGCCAGCAGCTTGGGGGGGATCGGCTATGGCTACACCTTC,TRBJ1-2,.,.,TRBV7-9
CASSTGTGLYGYTF,TGTGCCAGCAGCACAGGGACAGGACTCTATGGCTACACCTTC,TRBJ1-2,.,TRBD1,TRBV28
CASSQGAGGFTEAFF,TGTGCCAGCAGCCAAGGGGCGGGGGGATTCACTGAAGCTTTCTTT,TRBJ1-1,.,.,TRBV3-1/TRBV3-2
CASRRTGAGSQETQYF,TGTGCCAGCAGGAGGACAGGGGCGGGTAGTCAAGAGACCCAGTACTTC,TRBJ2-5,.,TRBD1,TRBV5-4
CATSWGHSNYGYTF,TGTGCCACCAGTTGGGGACACTCTAACTATGGCTACACCTTC,TRBJ1-2,once,.,TRBV15
CAGTNRATNEKLFF,TGTGCCGGGACGAACAGGGCAACTAATGAAAAACTGTTTTTT,TRBJ1-4,few,.,TRBV7-9
CASNAGGTSYEQYF,TGTGCCAGCAACGCGGGGGGCACCTCCTACGAGCAGTACTTC,TRBJ2-7,.,TRBD2,TRBV6-5